This is a list of T cell receptor beta chains from one sample in a study of blood T cell repertoires in COVID-19. The method was immunoSEQ multiplex PCR; TCRdb's version includes in-frame clones alone and lacks a portion of them. Of tens of thousands of clones in the sample, just over 85% were seen once. The sequenced sample consisted of peripheral blood. Receptor source: a man older than 75 with active COVID-19. CDR3s include the opening cysteine and the closing phenylalanine or tryptophan. Fields, in order: CDR3 protein, CDR3 DNA, CDR3 length, D gene, clone size, V gene, J gene. A D gene is named only where the DNA matches it firmly. Not every row has a clone size; where given, it reads once, few, many or a size class.

CAWTLAGENEQYF	TGTGCCTGGACCCTAGCGGGAGAGAACGAGCAGTACTTC	13	TRBD2	NA	TRBV30	TRBJ2-7
CASSPGPGQNQLEAFF	TGTGCCAGCAGCCCCGGCCCGGGACAGAACCAACTTGAAGCTTTCTTT	16	TRBD1	NA	TRBV7-3	TRBJ1-1
CASSPGLGGDYEQYF	TGTGCCAGCAGTCCGGGACTAGGAGGAGATTACGAGCAGTACTTC	15	TRBD2	NA	TRBV27	TRBJ2-7
CASSLFSGSGANVLTF	TGTGCCAGCAGTTTATTTAGCGGCTCTGGGGCCAACGTCCTGACTTTC	16	NA	NA	TRBV27	TRBJ2-6
CASSNPMDRTAPRLSEQYF	TGTGCCAGTAGTAACCCCATGGACAGGACCGCCCCACGATTATCCGAGCAGTACTTC	19	TRBD1	NA	TRBV19	TRBJ2-7
CASSKGQGGYEQYF	TGTGCCAGCAGTAAGGGACAGGGGGGCTACGAGCAGTACTTC	14	TRBD1	NA	TRBV2	TRBJ2-7
CASSQGTVTYEQYF	TGCGCCAGCAGCCAAGGGACAGTGACCTACGAGCAGTACTTC	14	NA	NA	TRBV4-3	TRBJ2-7
CASSYSRTGDSGELFF	TGTGCCAGCAGTTACTCGCGGACAGGGGATAGCGGGGAGCTGTTTTTT	16	TRBD1	NA	TRBV6-5	TRBJ2-2
CAISKGTDMNTEAFF	TGTGCCATCAGCAAAGGGACAGATATGAACACTGAAGCTTTCTTT	15	TRBD1	NA	TRBV10-3	TRBJ1-1
CASSLADRLNEQFF	TGTGCCAGCAGTTTAGCTGACAGACTCAATGAGCAGTTCTTC	14	NA	NA	TRBV28	TRBJ2-1
CASSTGQSHEKLFF	TGTGCCAGCAGCACGGGACAGTCACATGAAAAACTGTTTTTT	14	TRBD1	NA	TRBV14	TRBJ1-4
CASSRPNRLSNTEAFF	TGTGCCAGCAGCCGCCCCAACCGGTTGTCAAACACTGAAGCTTTCTTT	16	NA	NA	TRBV7-2	TRBJ1-1
CASSLAASRSGELFF	TGTGCCAGCAGCTTGGCGGCTAGTCGGTCCGGGGAGCTGTTTTTT	15	NA	NA	TRBV5-4	TRBJ2-2
CATSRPGSTDTQYF	TGTGCCACCAGCAGACCGGGAAGCACAGATACGCAGTATTTT	14	NA	NA	TRBV15	TRBJ2-3
CASTISGLAGGVGELFF	TGTGCCAGTACCATCTCCGGACTAGCGGGAGGGGTAGGGGAGCTGTTTTTT	17	TRBD2	NA	TRBV19	TRBJ2-2
CASNGEFSTEAFF	TGTGCCAGCAACGGAGAATTTAGCACTGAAGCTTTCTTT	13	NA	NA	TRBV2	TRBJ1-1
CASSLVGQGIGEQYF	TGTGCCAGCAGCTTAGTTGGACAGGGTATTGGCGAGCAGTACTTC	15	TRBD1	NA	TRBV7-9	TRBJ2-7
CASSVGQGADIQYF	TGTGCCAGCAGCGTAGGGCAGGGGGCAGACATTCAGTACTTC	14	TRBD1	NA	TRBV9	TRBJ2-4
CASRAGNTGELFF	TGCGCCAGCAGGGCAGGAAACACCGGGGAGCTGTTTTTT	13	NA	few	TRBV5-1	TRBJ2-2
CASSEISGGHTDTQYF	TGTGCCAGCAGTGAAATTAGCGGGGGACACACAGATACGCAGTATTTT	16	TRBD2	once	TRBV28	TRBJ2-3
CASSPPLTGISGNTIYF	TGTGCCAGCTCACCGCCCCTTACAGGTATCTCTGGAAACACCATATATTTT	17	NA	NA	TRBV18	TRBJ1-3
CASSVSTGGGNQPQHF	TGTGCCAGCAGTGTATCGACAGGGGGCGGCAATCAGCCCCAGCATTTT	16	TRBD1	NA	TRBV6-2/TRBV6-3	TRBJ1-5
CASSTGGAGNTIYF	TGTGCCAGCAGTACAGGGGGTGCTGGAAACACCATATATTTT	14	TRBD1	NA	TRBV28	TRBJ1-3
CASSETGVMPPLHF	TGTGCCAGCAGTGAGACAGGGGTTATGCCACCCCTCCACTTT	14	TRBD1	NA	TRBV6-1	TRBJ1-6
CASSLTINSPLHF	TGTGCCAGCAGCTTAACTATAAATTCACCCCTCCACTTT	13	NA	once	TRBV7-9	TRBJ1-6
CASSQDRMNTEAFF	TGCGCCAGCAGCCAAGACAGGATGAACACTGAAGCTTTCTTT	14	NA	NA	TRBV5-1	TRBJ1-1
CASTPSGPNEKLFF	TGTGCCAGCACCCCATCAGGGCCTAATGAAAAACTGTTTTTT	14	NA	NA	TRBV3-1/TRBV3-2	TRBJ1-4
CASSLASGSGETQYF	TGTGCCAGCAGCTTGGCTAGCGGGAGTGGAGAGACCCAGTACTTC	15	TRBD2	few	TRBV6-2/TRBV6-3	TRBJ2-5
CASSPGISYNSPLHF	TGTGCCAGCAGCCCAGGGATTTCCTATAATTCACCCCTCCACTTT	15	NA	NA	TRBV7-6	TRBJ1-6
CASTGYYGYTF	TGTGCCAGTACAGGCTACTATGGCTACACCTTC	11	NA	NA	TRBV12-3/TRBV12-4	TRBJ1-2
CASSPRDRESTEQYF	TGTGCCAGTAGTCCCCGGGACAGGGAATCCACGGAGCAGTACTTC	15	TRBD1	NA	TRBV19	TRBJ2-7
CASSPGTSGYEQYF	TGCGCCAGCAGCCCCGGGACTAGCGGCTACGAGCAGTACTTC	14	TRBD2	few	TRBV5-1	TRBJ2-7
CASSHRSSYWLGRYGYTF	TGCGCCAGCAGCCACCGATCGAGTTATTGGCTTGGGCGCTATGGCTACACCTTC	18	NA	few	TRBV4-3	TRBJ1-2
CASSSGTPGSETQYF	TGTGCCAGCAGTTCCGGGACACCCGGATCGGAGACCCAGTACTTC	15	NA	NA	TRBV6-2/TRBV6-3	TRBJ2-5
CAISGIAGGATDTQYF	TGTGCCATCAGTGGAATAGCGGGAGGGGCCACAGATACGCAGTATTTT	16	TRBD2	NA	TRBV10-3	TRBJ2-3
CASRPGQMNTEAFF	TGTGCCAGCAGACCGGGACAGATGAACACTGAAGCTTTCTTT	14	TRBD1	NA	TRBV28	TRBJ1-1
CASSPSTAATDTQYF	TGTGCCAGCAGCCCCTCAACCGCGGCGACAGATACGCAGTATTTT	15	NA	once	TRBV6-2/TRBV6-3	TRBJ2-3
CASSIASSGSYEQYF	TGTGCCAGTAGTATTGCGTCTAGCGGGAGTTACGAGCAGTACTTC	15	TRBD2	NA	TRBV19	TRBJ2-7
CASSRQGSYNSPLHF	TGTGCCAGCAGTAGACAGGGCTCCTATAATTCACCCCTCCACTTT	15	TRBD1	NA	TRBV6-6	TRBJ1-6
CASSLGTGGAEETQYF	TGCGCCAGCAGCTTGGGGACAGGGGGCGCAGAAGAGACCCAGTACTTC	16	TRBD1	NA	TRBV5-1	TRBJ2-5
CASSLGTSGSFLNF	TGTGCCAGCAGTTTGGGGACTAGCGGGTCTTTTTTAAACTTC	14	TRBD2	NA	TRBV27	TRBJ2-7
CASSTSGSTDTQYF	TGCGCCAGCAGCACAAGCGGAAGCACAGATACGCAGTATTTT	14	NA	NA	TRBV5-1	TRBJ2-3
CASSEGNQPQHF	TGTGCCAGCAGTGAGGGCAATCAGCCCCAGCATTTT	12	NA	NA	TRBV6-6	TRBJ1-5
CASSGTSGRETQYF	TGTGCCAGCAGCGGGACTAGCGGGAGGGAGACCCAGTACTTC	14	TRBD2	once	TRBV27	TRBJ2-5
CAISEGGTGGTDTQYF	TGTGCCATCAGTGAAGGGGGGACAGGGGGCACAGATACGCAGTATTTT	16	TRBD1	NA	TRBV10-3	TRBJ2-3
CASSLWFSGGPNEQYF	TGTGCCAGCAGTTTATGGTTCTCGGGAGGTCCCAACGAGCAGTACTTC	16	TRBD2	once	TRBV27	TRBJ2-7
CASRRRLAGSVADTQYF	TGTGCCAGCAGGCGCCGACTAGCGGGGTCTGTGGCAGATACGCAGTATTTT	17	TRBD2	few	TRBV27	TRBJ2-3
CASSQSYKGQGNNQPQHF	TGTGCCAGCAGCCAAAGTTACAAAGGGCAGGGAAACAATCAGCCCCAGCATTTT	18	NA	NA	TRBV7-2	TRBJ1-5
CASSYRRGEVQPQHF	TGTGCCAGCAGTTACCGGAGGGGCGAGGTGCAGCCCCAGCATTTT	15	NA	few	TRBV6-2/TRBV6-3	TRBJ1-5
CASSLASQLVSYEQYF	TGTGCCAGCAGCTTAGCGTCCCAACTAGTCTCGTACGAGCAGTACTTC	16	NA	NA	TRBV7-6	TRBJ2-7
CATSENRGPVETQYF	TGTGCCACCAGTGAAAACCGGGGTCCCGTGGAGACCCAGTACTTC	15	NA	NA	TRBV24-1	TRBJ2-5
CAWSATGGKETQYF	TGTGCCTGGAGCGCAACAGGGGGAAAAGAGACCCAGTACTTC	14	TRBD1	once	TRBV30	TRBJ2-5
CASSLNSPAEAFF	TGTGCCAGCTCTCTCAACTCCCCCGCTGAAGCTTTCTTT	13	NA	NA	TRBV18	TRBJ1-1
CASGDTGDYGYTF	TGCGCCAGCGGGGATACGGGGGACTATGGCTACACCTTC	13	NA	NA	TRBV5-1	TRBJ1-2
CASSPTGIGVYNEQFF	TGTGCCAGCTCACCGACAGGGATTGGGGTATACAATGAGCAGTTCTTC	16	TRBD1	NA	TRBV18	TRBJ2-1